This T cell receptor beta chain is from a study of T cells in women clearing cervical HPV infection. As for the study in general: Women with histologically confirmed HPV16-related CIN3 or worse, 2 with invasive cancer, served as cases. Control women cleared a single incident HPV16 infection within 12 months. Case blood was drawn when the lesion was first found; control blood after infection became undetectable.

In the case of this clone: The DNA ends 3 residues before the CDR3 does, and the rest of the CDR3 is filled in from the germline J gene.

Method: immunoSEQ multiplex PCR; TCRdb's copy keeps in-frame clones and lacks some. This sample's table reports about 22,000 clones. The CDR3 contains 15 residues. Germline loops: CDR1 LNHDA, CDR2 SQIVND (reference sequence). The V and J ends lost 4 bases and 1 base respectively, with 12 bases between them. The sequenced material came from blood buffy coat. This TCR was recovered from a woman between 18 and 69 years old with a cervical HPV16 infection that either progressed to CIN3+ or cleared (not recorded which). This chain connects TRBV19 to TRBJ2-3; D possibly corresponds to TRBD2 (5 bases). Incomplete CDR3 DNA: TGTGCCAGTAGTAGGTCCAGCGGAGGCACAGATACG. This codes for CASSRSSGGTDT. The whole CDR3 protein is CASSRSSGGTDTQYF.